This TCR beta chain was identified in a study of tumor-infiltrating lymphocytes in oesophageal squamous cell carcinoma. The CDR3 is 13 residues long. CDR1 is SGHTA, CDR2 FQGNSA, per germline. MiXCR, run by TCRdb on the PCR reads, gives a single entry per CDR3 protein. Among about 15,000 distinct CDR3 sequences, approximately 51% were seen once, and the ten largest hold around 15%. The TCR comes from a male donor with esophageal squamous cell carcinoma. The sequenced sample was blood. The gene calls are TRBV7-2 and TRBJ2-1; the D is unclear. The J call is in doubt because the DNA end fits TRBJ2-7 better. CDR3 in DNA: TGTGCCAGCAGCTTAGCAGAGGAATACGAGCAGTACTTC. Translated, it gives CASSLAEEYEQYF.